This T cell receptor (beta chain) was profiled in a study of beta chain features in type 1 diabetes. Germline CDR1 reads SGHTA; CDR2 reads FQGNSA. The V segment lost 5 bases and the J segment 6 bases; nucleotides outside the gene matches: 10. This CDR3 is built from 15 residues. A word on this clone: Its matching antigen is unknown.

Study results and limitations: A moderate, significant TCRB CDR3 shortening appeared in type 1 diabetes across four CD4+ subsets. Junctions at VDJ sites from type 1 diabetes patients had fewer insertions and more deletions.

The investigators reverse transcribed all of the isolated RNA, so they sequenced expressed TCRB transcripts. Using immunoSEQ multiplex PCR, the repertoire was profiled, and TCRdb retains in-frame clones only, with some absent. The sample lists about 150,000 clones; 10% were seen once. Once sorted, every population was more than 98% pure. The chain joins TRBV7-2 to TRBJ2-7; 10 nucleotides line up with TRBD2. Sequenced input: central memory CD4+ T cells from blood. The TCR originated in a man aged 25-40 years with type 1 diabetes. CDR3 sequence (DNA): TGTGCCAGCAGCCTTTCTCTAGCGGGAGACGGCGAGCAGTACTTC. Translated: CASSLSLAGDGEQYF.